The clone carrying this T cell receptor (beta chain) turned up a few times. The sample originates from a study of post-analysis software for immune sequencing data. Built from TCR beta cDNA, the libraries had unique molecular identifiers in them. MiXCR, run by TCRdb on the PCR reads, gives a single entry per CDR3 protein. The repertoire consists of 700,000 to 900,000 distinct CDR3 sequences, with under 60% occurring once and the leading ten covering 4.9%. The sequence came from a girl aged 10 to 17 with multiple sclerosis. Sequenced sample: blood.

CDR3 residues: CASSVQTTNTEAFF. The CDR3 DNA is TGTGCCAGCAGCGTACAGACAACAAACACTGAAGCTTTCTTT. The chain carries TRBV9 and TRBJ1-1; D is unclear. Germline lookup yields CDR1 SGDLS and CDR2 YYNGEE. V lost 1 base and J lost 2, with 9 bases in between. This CDR3 has 14 residues.